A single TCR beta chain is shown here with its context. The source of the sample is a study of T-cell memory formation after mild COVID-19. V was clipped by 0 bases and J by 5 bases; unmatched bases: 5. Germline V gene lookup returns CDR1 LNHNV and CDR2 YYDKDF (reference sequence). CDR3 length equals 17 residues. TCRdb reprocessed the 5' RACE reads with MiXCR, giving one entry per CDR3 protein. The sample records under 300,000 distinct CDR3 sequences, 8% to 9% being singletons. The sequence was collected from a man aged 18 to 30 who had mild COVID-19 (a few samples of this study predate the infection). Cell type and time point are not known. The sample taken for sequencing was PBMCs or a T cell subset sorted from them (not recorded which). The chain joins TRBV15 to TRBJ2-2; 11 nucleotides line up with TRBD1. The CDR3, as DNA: TGTGCCACCAGCAGAGATCGGGGACAGGGGGTAACCGGGGAGCTGTTTTTT. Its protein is CATSRDRGQGVTGELFF.